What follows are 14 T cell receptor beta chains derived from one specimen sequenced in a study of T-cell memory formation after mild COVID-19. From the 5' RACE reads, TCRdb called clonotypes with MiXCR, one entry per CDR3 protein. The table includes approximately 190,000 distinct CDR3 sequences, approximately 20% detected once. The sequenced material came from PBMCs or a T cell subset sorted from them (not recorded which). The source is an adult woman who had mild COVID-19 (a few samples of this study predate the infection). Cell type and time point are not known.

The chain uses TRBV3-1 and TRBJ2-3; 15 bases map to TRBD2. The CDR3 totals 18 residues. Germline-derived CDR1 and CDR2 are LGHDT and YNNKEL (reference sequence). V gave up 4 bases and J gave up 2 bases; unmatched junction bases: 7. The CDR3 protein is CASSRPGLAGGSTDTQYF. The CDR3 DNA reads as TGTGCCAGCAGCCGACCGGGACTAGCGGGGGGTTCCACAGATACGCAGTATTTT.

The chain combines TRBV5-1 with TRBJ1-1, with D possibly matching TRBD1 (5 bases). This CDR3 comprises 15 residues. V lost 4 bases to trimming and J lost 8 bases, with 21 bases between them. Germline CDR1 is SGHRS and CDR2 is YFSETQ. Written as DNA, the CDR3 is TGCGCCAGCAGCCCTGGGGCCTACGCGAGCCCAGAAGCTTTCTTT. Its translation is CASSPGAYASPEAFF.

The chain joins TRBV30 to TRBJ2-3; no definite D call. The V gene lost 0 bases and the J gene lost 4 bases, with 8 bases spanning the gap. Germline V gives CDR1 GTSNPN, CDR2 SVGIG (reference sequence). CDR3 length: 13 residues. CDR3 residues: CAWSVRTADTQYF. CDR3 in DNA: TGTGCCTGGAGTGTAAGGACGGCAGATACGCAGTATTTT.

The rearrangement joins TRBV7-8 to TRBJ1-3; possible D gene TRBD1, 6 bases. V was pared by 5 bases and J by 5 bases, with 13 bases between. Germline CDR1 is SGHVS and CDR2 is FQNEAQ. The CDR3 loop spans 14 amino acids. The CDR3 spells CASSQQGGRNTIYF. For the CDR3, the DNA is TGTGCCAGCAGCCAACAGGGTGGGCGAAACACCATATATTTT.

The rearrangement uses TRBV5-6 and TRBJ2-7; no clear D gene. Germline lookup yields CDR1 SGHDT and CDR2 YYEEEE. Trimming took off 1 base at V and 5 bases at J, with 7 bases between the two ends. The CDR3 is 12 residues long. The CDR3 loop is CASSLMSDEQYF. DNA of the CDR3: TGTGCCAGCAGCTTGATGTCAGACGAGCAGTACTTC.

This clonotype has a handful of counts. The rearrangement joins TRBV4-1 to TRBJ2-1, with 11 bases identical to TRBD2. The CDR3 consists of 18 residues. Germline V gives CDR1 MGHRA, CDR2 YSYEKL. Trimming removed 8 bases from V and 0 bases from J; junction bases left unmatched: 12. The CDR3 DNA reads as TGCGCCAGCGGAATACTAGCGGGAGTCCCTAGCTCCTACAATGAGCAGTTCTTC. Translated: CASGILAGVPSSYNEQFF.

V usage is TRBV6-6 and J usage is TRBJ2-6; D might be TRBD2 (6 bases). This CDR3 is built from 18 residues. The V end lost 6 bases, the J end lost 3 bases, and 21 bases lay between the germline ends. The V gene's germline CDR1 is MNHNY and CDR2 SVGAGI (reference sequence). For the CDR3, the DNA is TGTGCCAGCAGCTTTACGGGACGGGGACTTCTTGGGGCCAACGTCCTGACTTTC. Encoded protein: CASSFTGRGLLGANVLTF.

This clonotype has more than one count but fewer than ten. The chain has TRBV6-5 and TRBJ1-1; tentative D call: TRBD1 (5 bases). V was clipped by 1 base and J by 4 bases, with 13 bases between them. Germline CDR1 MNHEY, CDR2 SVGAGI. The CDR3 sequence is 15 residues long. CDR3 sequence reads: CASSYLGVVGTEAFF. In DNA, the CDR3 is TGTGCCAGCAGTTACTTAGGGGTGGTAGGCACTGAAGCTTTCTTT.

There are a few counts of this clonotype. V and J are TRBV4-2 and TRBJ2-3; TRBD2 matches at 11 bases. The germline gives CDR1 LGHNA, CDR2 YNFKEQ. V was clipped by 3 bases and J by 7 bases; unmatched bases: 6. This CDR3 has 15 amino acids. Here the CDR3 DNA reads TGTGCCAGCAGCCAGACACTAGCGGGAGAGAATACGCAGTATTTT. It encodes CASSQTLAGENTQYF.

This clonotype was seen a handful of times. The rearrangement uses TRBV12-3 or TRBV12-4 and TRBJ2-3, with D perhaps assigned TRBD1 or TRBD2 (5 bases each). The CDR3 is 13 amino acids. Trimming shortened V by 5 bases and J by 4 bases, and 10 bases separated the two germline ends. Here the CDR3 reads CASSTRGADTQYF. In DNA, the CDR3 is TGTGCCAGCAGTACTAGGGGCGCAGATACGCAGTATTTT.

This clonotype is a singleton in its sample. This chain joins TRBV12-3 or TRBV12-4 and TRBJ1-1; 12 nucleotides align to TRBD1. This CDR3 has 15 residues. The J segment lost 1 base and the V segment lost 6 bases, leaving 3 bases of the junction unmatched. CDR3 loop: CASSGTGGRNTEAFF. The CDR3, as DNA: TGTGCCAGCAGCGGGACAGGGGGCCGGAACACTGAAGCTTTCTTT.

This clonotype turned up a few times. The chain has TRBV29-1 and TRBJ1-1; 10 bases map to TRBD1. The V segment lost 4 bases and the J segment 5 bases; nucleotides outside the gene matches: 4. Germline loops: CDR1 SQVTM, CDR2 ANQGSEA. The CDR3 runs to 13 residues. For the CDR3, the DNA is TGCAGCGTTGCGACAGGGGGCTTTACTGAAGCTTTCTTT. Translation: CSVATGGFTEAFF.

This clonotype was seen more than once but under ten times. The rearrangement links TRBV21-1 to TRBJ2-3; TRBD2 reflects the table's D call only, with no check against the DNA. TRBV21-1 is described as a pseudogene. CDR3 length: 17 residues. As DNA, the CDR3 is TGTGCCAGCAGCACCACACTAGCGGGGGTCAGGGCAGATACGCAGTATTTT. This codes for CASSTTLAGVRADTQYF.

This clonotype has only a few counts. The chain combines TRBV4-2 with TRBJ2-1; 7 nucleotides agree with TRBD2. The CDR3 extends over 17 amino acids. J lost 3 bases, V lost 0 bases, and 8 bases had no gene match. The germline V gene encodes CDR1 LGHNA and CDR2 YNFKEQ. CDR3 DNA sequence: TGTGCCAGCAGCCAAGAAGCCGGGACTACCGTCTACAATGAGCAGTTCTTC. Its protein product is CASSQEAGTTVYNEQFF.